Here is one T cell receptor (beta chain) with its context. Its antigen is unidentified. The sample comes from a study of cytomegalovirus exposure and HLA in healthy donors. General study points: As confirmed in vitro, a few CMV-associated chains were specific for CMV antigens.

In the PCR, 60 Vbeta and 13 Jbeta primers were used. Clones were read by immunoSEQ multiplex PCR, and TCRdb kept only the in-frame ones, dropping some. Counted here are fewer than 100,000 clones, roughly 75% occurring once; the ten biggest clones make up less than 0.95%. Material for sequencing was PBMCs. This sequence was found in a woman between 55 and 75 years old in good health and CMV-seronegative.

The CDR3 region has the DNA TGTGCCAGCAGGGGTGGACTAGCGGGAAGTGGTGAGCAGTTCTTC. Its translation is CASRGGLAGSGEQFF. V is TRBV28 and J is TRBJ2-1, with TRBD2 matching 12 bases. Germline V lookup: CDR1 MDHEN, CDR2 SYDVKM. Unmatched junction bases numbered 9, after V lost 6 bases and J lost 9 bases. This CDR3 comprises 15 residues.